This T cell receptor beta chain comes out of a study of shared clonotypes between healthy human individuals. A CD45RA+ naive subset and a CD45RA-negative memory subset were split from CD4+ cells. Methods used by the authors: Quality scores were absent from the junction-only immunoSEQ sequences, so filtering differed. Sequencing used immunoSEQ multiplex PCR; TCRdb keeps in-frame clones, though not all of them. Clonal size and the V and J genes are those of that table, whereas D and trimming came from the DNA. Of more than 2,000,000 clones in the sample, around nine tenths are singletons; the top ten hold over 0.12%. Trimming cost V 6 bases and J 0 bases, with 15 bases left between them. The germline gives CDR1 MNHEY, CDR2 SVGAGI. The length of the CDR3 is 15 residues.

The V gene is TRBV6-5, the J gene TRBJ2-7, with a weak D call TRBD1 (6 bases). This TCR came from a man younger than 35 in good health. The sequenced sample consisted of naive CD4+ T cells sorted from blood. As to subset: CD45RA+ positively selected. The CDR3 DNA sequence: TGTGCCAGCAGCTCCAGGGGCTCGGCCTCCTACGAGCAGTACTTC. It specifies CASSSRGSASYEQYF.